The 14 T cell receptor beta chains reported below all come from one sample, sequenced in a study of T cells after yellow fever vaccination. TCRdb re-derived calls from the 5' RACE reads in MiXCR, one entry per CDR3 protein. The sample contains hundreds of thousands of distinct CDR3 sequences, 8% to 10% of which appear only once. Sequencing was performed on PBMCs, taken on the day of the first yellow fever vaccination. The receptors here all came from a young man who received the YFV17D yellow fever vaccine.

This clonotype came up a few times. The rearrangement joins TRBV7-9 to TRBJ2-7; 7 nucleotides line up with TRBD1. Trimming took 1 base from V and 5 from J; bases not matched to a gene: 8. Germline-derived CDR1 and CDR2 are SEHNR and FQNEAQ (reference sequence). This CDR3 contains 15 residues. The CDR3 nucleotides are TGTGCCAGCAGCTTAGTTGTTAGGGGGCGTAACGAGCAGTACTTC. Its protein is CASSLVVRGRNEQYF.

The chain uses TRBV5-6 and TRBJ2-5; no clear D gene. Germline CDR1 is SGHDT and CDR2 is YYEEEE. V was trimmed by 4 bases and J by 4 bases, leaving 17 bases between them. The CDR3 covers 15 residues. The CDR3 nucleotides are TGTGCCAGCAGCCCCGAGAGCCACTGCACAGAGACCCAGTACTTC. Translating gives CASSPESHCTETQYF.

This clonotype was seen only a few times. The genes are TRBV7-2 and TRBJ1-4, with D maybe TRBD1 (6 bases). Germline CDR1 reads SGHTA; CDR2 reads FQGNSA. Trimming shortened V by 4 bases and J by 6 bases, and 12 bases separated the two germline ends. The CDR3 totals 14 residues. CDR3 amino acids: CASSSWGADEKLFF. The CDR3 nucleotides read TGTGCCAGCAGCTCGTGGGGGGCAGATGAAAAACTGTTTTTT.

This clonotype has at least ten counts. The genes are TRBV7-3 and TRBJ2-1; 8 nucleotides align to TRBD1. This CDR3 is 15 amino acids long. V shed 4 bases and J 3 bases; nucleotides not matched to a gene: 5. Germline CDR1 and CDR2: SGHTA and FQGTGA. The CDR3 DNA sequence: TGTGCCAGCAGCTGGGGACAGGAGAACTACAATGAGCAGTTCTTC. Protein sequence: CASSWGQENYNEQFF.

V and J are TRBV5-1 and TRBJ1-2; perhaps TRBD1 as D (5 bases). The CDR3 totals 13 residues. Germline V gives CDR1 SGHRS, CDR2 YFSETQ. The V end lost 4 bases, the J end lost 4 bases, and 11 bases lay between the germline ends. The CDR3 region has the DNA TGCGCCAGCAGCCCCCAGGGTTTCTATGGCTACACCTTC. It is translated as CASSPQGFYGYTF.

The J gene is TRBJ2-1, the V gene TRBV6-5; D might be TRBD2 (5 bases). The CDR3 has 15 residues. V gave up 1 base and J gave up 5 bases, with 12 bases separating them. Germline loops: CDR1 MNHEY, CDR2 SVGAGI. In nucleotides, the CDR3 is TGTGCCAGCAGTTACTACGGACGGACTGACAATGAGCAGTTCTTC. This gives the protein CASSYYGRTDNEQFF.

This clonotype was seen only a few times. The genes are TRBV7-8 and TRBJ1-1, with D perhaps matching TRBD1 (6 bases). The CDR3 spans 14 residues. Germline assignment: CDR1 SGHVS and CDR2 FQNEAQ. The ends were cut back, 1 base at V and 6 bases at J, with 12 bases in the middle. The CDR3 DNA is TGTGCCAGCAGCTTAGGACGCCGGGGGCCTGAAGCTTTCTTT. It yields the protein CASSLGRRGPEAFF.

The chain employs TRBV27 and TRBJ2-3; no clear D. V lost 3 bases to trimming and J lost 2 bases, with 12 bases between them. The length of the CDR3 is 15 residues. The germline V gene has CDR1 MNHEY and CDR2 SMNVEV (reference sequence). This chain's CDR3 is CASSFTTGPTDTQYF. The CDR3 DNA is TGTGCCAGCAGTTTCACGACGGGCCCCACAGATACGCAGTATTTT.

The chain recombines TRBV6-1 with TRBJ1-2; the D gene is possibly TRBD1 (6 bases). Germline loops: CDR1 MNHNS, CDR2 SASEGT. V lost 2 bases and J lost 0, with 10 bases in between. CDR3 size: 15 residues. CDR3 in amino acids: CASSEPGAANYGYTF. DNA of the CDR3: TGTGCCAGCAGTGAACCGGGGGCGGCTAACTATGGCTACACCTTC.

The chain links TRBV5-1 to TRBJ1-1; D call uncertain. CDR1 is SGHRS, CDR2 YFSETQ, per germline. The CDR3 spans 14 residues. V was clipped by 4 bases and J by 1 base, with 11 bases between them. The CDR3 sequence is CASSRGPRNTEAFF. DNA for the CDR3: TGCGCCAGCAGCCGAGGACCGCGGAACACTGAAGCTTTCTTT. Full variable domain (rest looked up from reference TRBV5-1 and TRBJ1-1): KAGVTQTPRYLIKTRGQQVTLSCSPISGHRSVSWYQQTPGQGLQFLFEYFSETQRNKGNFPGRFSGRQFSNSRSEMNVSTLELGDSALYLCASSRGPRNTEAFFGQGTRLTVV.

The genes are TRBV9 and TRBJ2-5; maybe TRBD1 (6 bases). Deletions cut 0 bases from V and 1 base from J, with 13 bases between. This CDR3 has 16 amino acids. From germline, CDR1 is SGDLS and CDR2 YYNGEE. The CDR3 DNA reads as TGTGCCAGCAGCGTAGCCCAGGGGAACGTCCAAGAGACCCAGTACTTC. Translated: CASSVAQGNVQETQYF.

The CDR3 here is CASSSESLEAFF. The CDR3 nucleotides are TGTGCCAGCAGCTCAGAGAGTCTTGAAGCTTTCTTT. The genes are TRBV3-1 and TRBJ1-1; D remains ambiguous. The V end lost 5 bases, the J end lost 7 bases, and 11 bases lay between the germline ends. Germline V gives CDR1 LGHDT, CDR2 YNNKEL (reference sequence). There are 12 residues in the CDR3.

Notes on this clonotype: No conserved phenylalanine or tryptophan is present at the end of the CDR3, so a read error is the likely explanation. V gene TRBV19 combines with J gene TRBJ2-7; D may be TRBD1 (5 bases). The CDR3 totals 15 residues. The germline gives CDR1 LNHDA, CDR2 SQIVND (reference sequence). Trimming took 4 bases from V and 6 from J, leaving 19 bases between them. The CDR3: CASSTLEAGRGEQYL. CDR3 nucleotide sequence: TGTGCCAGTAGTACGCTTGAGGCAGGAAGGGGCGAGCAGTACCTC.

This chain links TRBV7-7 with TRBJ2-4, with TRBD2 matching 7 bases. The germline V gene encodes CDR1 SSHAT and CDR2 FNYEAQ (reference sequence). Trimming took 5 bases from V and 9 from J; bases not matched to a gene: 7. The length of the CDR3 is 13 residues. DNA of the CDR3: TGTGCCAGCAGCCCCTCAACTAGCGTCATTCAGTACTTC. This translates into CASSPSTSVIQYF.